Listed below are T cell receptor beta chains from one sample, sequenced in a study of T cell responses to AZD1222 COVID-19 vaccine. TCRdb's table, derived via immunoSEQ multiplex PCR, lists solely in-frame clones and lacks some. This sample has 91,000 or so clones, with 80% to 95% found just once. Sequencing was performed on peripheral blood, taken 28 days after the second AZD1222 dose. The source of these receptors is an adult who received the AZD1222 COVID-19 vaccine. Both conserved end residues are part of each CDR3. A D gene is named only where the DNA matches it firmly. Not all rows give a size; the values are once, few, many and, for expanded clones, a class.

>TRBJ2-5|-|TRBV14|-
TGTGCCAGCAGCTTCTACAGCCAAAGGGAGACCCAGTACTTC
CASSFYSQRETQYF
>TRBJ1-4|-|TRBV9|once
TGTGCCAGCAGCCGGGCCGGTACTAATGAAAAACTGTTTTTT
CASSRAGTNEKLFF
>TRBJ1-2|TRBD1|TRBV3-1/TRBV3-2|once
TGTGCCAGCAGCCGGAAGGGGGCGCGTTCTTTTGGCTACACCTTC
CASSRKGARSFGYTF
>TRBJ1-5|-|TRBV7-2|-
TGTGCCAGCAGCTTAGCGGCAGGGATCAATCAGCCCCAGCATTTT
CASSLAAGINQPQHF
>TRBJ1-1|TRBD1|TRBV5-6|-
TGTGCCAGCAGAGCAACAACAGGGGGCGAAACTGAAGCTTTCTTT
CASRATTGGETEAFF
>TRBJ1-3|-|TRBV5-1|-
TGCGCCAGCAGCCCCACAGGCTCTGGAAACACCATATATTTT
CASSPTGSGNTIYF
>TRBJ1-5|-|TRBV6-5|-
TGTGCCAGCAGCAATACTCTCAATCAGCCCCAGCATTTT
CASSNTLNQPQHF
>TRBJ2-5|-|TRBV13|-
TGTGCCAGCAGCAAAGGGGTCGAGACCCAGTACTTC
CASSKGVETQYF
>TRBJ1-3|-|TRBV28|once
TGTGCCAGCAGTTTTGGGGACACCCGAAACACCATATATTTT
CASSFGDTRNTIYF
>TRBJ1-2|-|TRBV5-5|-
TGTGCCAGCAGCTTGTCATCGGGGGCGCGATACTACACCTTC
CASSLSSGARYYTF
>TRBJ1-5|-|TRBV19|-
TGTGCCAGTAGTACCTACAGGGTGGGCAATCAGCCCCAGCATTTT
CASSTYRVGNQPQHF
>TRBJ2-1|TRBD1|TRBV18|-
TGTGCCAGCTCACCGGACAGGTCCTACAATGAGCAGTTCTTC
CASSPDRSYNEQFF
>TRBJ2-2|-|TRBV5-6|-
TGTGCCAGCAGCTTGAGTCAAATTTACTCCAGGGAGCTGTTTTTT
CASSLSQIYSRELFF
>TRBJ2-1|TRBD2|TRBV3-1/TRBV3-2|-
TGTGCCAGCAGCCAAGGACCGGGACTATACAATGAGCAGTTCTTC
CASSQGPGLYNEQFF
>TRBJ1-2|TRBD1|TRBV6-5|-
TGTGCCAGCAGTTACTCGTTGGCAGGGGGCGGCTACACCTTC
CASSYSLAGGGYTF
>TRBJ2-1|-|TRBV18|-
TGTGCCAGCTCACAGTTACTATCGAGCTCCTACAATGAGCAGTTCTTC
CASSQLLSSSYNEQFF
>TRBJ1-3|-|TRBV5-4|-
TGTGCCAGCAGCTTAAGGGGCTCTGGAAACACCATATATTTT
CASSLRGSGNTIYF
>TRBJ1-5|-|TRBV4-1|-
TGCGCCAGCAGCCAAGCCGCAAGCAATCAGCCCCAGCATTTT
CASSQAASNQPQHF
>TRBJ2-5|TRBD2|TRBV3-1/TRBV3-2|-
TGTGCCAGCAGCCAAGAGAGGCTAGCGGGGGGGCAAGGAGAGACCCAGTACTTC
CASSQERLAGGQGETQYF
>TRBJ2-7|TRBD1|TRBV4-1|-
TGCGCCAGCAGCCAAGGGGACAGACCACTCGAGCAGTACTTC
CASSQGDRPLEQYF
>TRBJ1-2|-|TRBV5-8|-
TGTGCCAGCATCTTTTTACGGCCGGGCGGCTACACCTTC
CASIFLRPGGYTF
>TRBJ2-3|-|TRBV4-1|-
TGCGCCAGCAGCCAAGTAAAAAGGGGGGCCGGCACAGATACGCAGTATTTT
CASSQVKRGAGTDTQYF
>TRBJ2-7|-|TRBV12-3/TRBV12-4|once
TGTGCCAGCAGTTTATCAGGGACCGAGCAGTACTTC
CASSLSGTEQYF
>TRBJ1-4|TRBD1|TRBV11-2|once
TGTGCCAGCAGCTCAGAGTCGGGACAGGGCTCAATACTGTTTTTT
CASSSESGQGSILFF
>TRBJ2-3|TRBD1|TRBV9|-
TGTGCCAGCGGACAGGGGGCAGGGGATACGCAGTATTTT
CASGQGAGDTQYF
>TRBJ1-4|TRBD1|TRBV2|once
TGTGCCAGCAGTGGAGGACAGGGAAGGGAAAAACTGTTTTTT
CASSGGQGREKLFF
>TRBJ2-6|TRBD1|TRBV3-1/TRBV3-2|-
TGTGCCAGCAGCGACAGGGCTGGGGCCAACGTCCTGACTTTC
CASSDRAGANVLTF
>TRBJ2-5|-|TRBV29-1|-
TGCAGCGTGGTTGCAGGAGCCCGGGAGACCCAGTACTTC
CSVVAGARETQYF
>TRBJ1-4|-|TRBV28|-
TGTGCCAGCAGTTTATCAGGGATTAATGAAAAACTGTTTTTT
CASSLSGINEKLFF
>TRBJ1-5|TRBD1|TRBV30|-
TGTGCCTGGAGTGTACAGTGGGGACAGGGTGATCAGCCCCAGCATTTT
CAWSVQWGQGDQPQHF
>TRBJ2-2|TRBD2|TRBV24-1|-
TGTGCCACCAGTGCGCGGGGGGGCAACACCGGGGAGCTGTTTTTT
CATSARGGNTGELFF
>TRBJ1-2|-|TRBV28|-
TGTGCCAGCAGACTTGTGGGGGATTGGGGCTACACCTTC
CASRLVGDWGYTF
>TRBJ2-7|-|TRBV11-2|-
TGTGCCAGCAGCTCTTCCACCGGAGCCTACGAGCAGTACTTC
CASSSSTGAYEQYF
>TRBJ1-2|-|TRBV19|-
TGTGCCAGTACCACCTGGTCGGACGGATTCTATGGCTACACCTTC
CASTTWSDGFYGYTF
>TRBJ2-7|-|TRBV7-2|-
TGTGCCAGCAGCCCTTGGACGGCTAAAAACTACGAGCAGTACTTC
CASSPWTAKNYEQYF
>TRBJ2-7|-|TRBV5-1|-
TGCGCCAGCAGCTTGGCGGTGGCAGGAGAAGTGGGCTACGAGCAGTACTTC
CASSLAVAGEVGYEQYF
>TRBJ2-3|TRBD1|TRBV29-1|-
TGCAGCGTTGAATTAGGGACAGGGGCGGGAGATACGCAGTATTTT
CSVELGTGAGDTQYF
>TRBJ1-6|TRBD1|TRBV11-2|-
TGTGCCAGCAGCTCGGGACAGGGTGTGAGGCCCCTCCACTTT
CASSSGQGVRPLHF
>TRBJ1-6|-|TRBV4-3|-
TGCGCCAGCAGCCCGGCAGGGTCAAATTCACCCCTCCACTTT
CASSPAGSNSPLHF
>TRBJ2-3|-|TRBV6-1|-
TGTGCCAGCAGTGAACCTCCCACAGATACGCAGTATTTT
CASSEPPTDTQYF